Below are 24 T cell receptor beta chains sequenced from a single sample in a study of PD-1 and CTLA-4 blockade in melanoma. Method: immunoSEQ multiplex PCR; TCRdb's copy keeps in-frame clones and lacks some. The sample contains about 16,000 clones, about 73% of which appear only once. The sequencing here drew on CD8+ T cells from peripheral blood, taken from a patient given anti-PD-1 treatment. The receptor set was obtained from a human donor with melanoma.

This clone was counted a few times. The chain joins TRBV9 to TRBJ2-7, with D perhaps TRBD1 or TRBD2 (5 bases each). Germline CDR1 is SGDLS and CDR2 is YYNGEE. There are 15 residues in the CDR3. The V gene lost 0 bases and the J gene lost 2 bases, with 12 bases spanning the gap. This chain's CDR3 is CASSVGDGPAYEQYF. The CDR3 DNA sequence: TGTGCCAGCAGCGTAGGGGACGGGCCCGCCTACGAGCAGTACTTC.

V gene TRBV7-9 combines with J gene TRBJ1-2, with D tentatively TRBD1 (5 bases). The CDR3 is made up of 15 amino acids. Germline V lookup: CDR1 SEHNR, CDR2 FQNEAQ (reference sequence). V was clipped by 5 bases and J by 2 bases, with 15 bases between them. This CDR3 reads CASSRGSNLNYGYTF. CDR3 DNA: TGTGCCAGCAGCAGGGGCTCTAACCTAAACTATGGCTACACCTTC.

This rearrangement joins TRBV10-3 to TRBJ2-7; 7 nucleotides match TRBD1. Per germline, CDR1 ENHRY and CDR2 SYGVKD. The CDR3 runs to 15 residues. With V trimmed by 0 bases and J by 2 bases, 4 bases remained unmatched. The CDR3 DNA reads as TGTGCCATCAGTGAGTCGGGGGACAGTACCTACGAGCAGTACTTC. This encodes CAISESGDSTYEQYF.

The chain recombines TRBV11-2 with TRBJ2-2; D might be TRBD1 or TRBD2, each matching 6 bases. The V and J ends lost 6 bases and 0 bases respectively, with 23 bases between them. The V gene's germline CDR1 is SGHAT and CDR2 FQNNGV. The CDR3 has 19 residues. CDR3 DNA: TGTGCCAGCAGAAGTTGGGTAGAGGGGGGCCCCACGAACACCGGGGAGCTGTTTTTT. As protein: CASRSWVEGGPTNTGELFF.

The chain links TRBV27 to TRBJ2-3, with 8 bases identical to TRBD2. The CDR3 has 18 amino acids. V lost 4 bases, J lost 0 bases, and 12 bases stayed unmatched. The germline V gene encodes CDR1 MNHEY and CDR2 SMNVEV (reference sequence). CDR3 in amino acids: CASSSRLAGGLSTDTQYF. The CDR3 DNA reads TGTGCCAGCAGTTCTCGACTTGCGGGGGGCCTTAGCACAGATACGCAGTATTTT.

The chain uses TRBV6-6 and TRBJ2-7; 11 bases are a match to TRBD2. This CDR3 region has 15 residues. Germline V gene data show CDR1 as MNHNY and CDR2 as SVGAGI (reference sequence). J gave up 3 bases and V 6 bases, and 7 bases lay outside the gene matches. The CDR3 nucleotides read TGTGCCAGCAGATACGGGACTAGCGGCTTCTACGAGCAGTACTTC. Protein: CASRYGTSGFYEQYF.

The chain carries TRBV4-1 and TRBJ1-6; D unresolved. This CDR3 is 13 amino acids long. V shed 0 bases and J shed 9 bases, with 6 bases lying between them. The germline V gene encodes CDR1 MGHRA and CDR2 YSYEKL. CDR3 nucleotides: TGCGCCAGCAGCCAAGATGCAGGTTCACCCCTCCACTTT. Amino acid sequence: CASSQDAGSPLHF.

The chain links TRBV6-5 to TRBJ1-5, with D possibly being TRBD1 (5 bases). V lost 0 bases and J lost 1, with 7 bases in between. The CDR3 spans 15 residues. CDR1 and CDR2 (germline): MNHEY, SVGAGI. The CDR3 sequence: CASSYSGTSNQPQHF. DNA for the CDR3: TGTGCCAGCAGTTACTCCGGGACGAGCAATCAGCCCCAGCATTTT.

The rearrangement links TRBV27 to TRBJ2-7, with 10 bases that match TRBD1. CDR1 MNHEY and CDR2 SMNVEV come from the germline V gene (reference sequence). J was trimmed by 7 bases and V by 5 bases; bases with no gene match: 11. The CDR3 runs 15 residues. The DNA of the CDR3 is TGTGCCAGCAGTCCGCGGACAGGGGGTTTGGGTGAGCAGTACTTC. Protein product: CASSPRTGGLGEQYF.

This chain connects TRBV5-6 to TRBJ1-1; no reliable D call. This CDR3 is built from 16 residues. CDR1 SGHDT and CDR2 YYEEEE come from the germline V gene. V was shortened by 6 bases and J by 0 bases, with 18 bases between the two germline ends. The CDR3 nucleotides read TGTGCCAGCACCCCCCTTGGGTTGTCCCTGAACACTGAAGCTTTCTTT. Translation: CASTPLGLSLNTEAFF.

This clone was recorded once. The CDR3 coding sequence is TGTGCCAGCAGTCCACGGACTAGCGGGAGTAACGATGAGCAGTTCTTC. As protein: CASSPRTSGSNDEQFF. The rearrangement uses TRBV28 and TRBJ2-1, with 13 bases matching TRBD2. Germline V lookup: CDR1 MDHEN, CDR2 SYDVKM. Germline trimming cut 5 bases from V and 8 bases from J; bases unmatched to any gene: 9. This CDR3 contains 16 residues.

The V gene is TRBV7-9, the J gene TRBJ1-1; no firm D call. In germline, CDR1 is SEHNR, CDR2 FQNEAQ (reference sequence). The CDR3 extends over 14 amino acids. V was clipped by 5 bases and J by 1 base, with 11 bases between them. CDR3 residues: CASSPAGPNTEAFF. The CDR3 nucleotides read TGTGCCAGCAGCCCGGCGGGCCCGAACACTGAAGCTTTCTTT.

In its sample, this clone was seen a few times. The chain couples TRBV24-1 to TRBJ1-3; D ambiguous. The germline CDR1 and CDR2 sequences are KGHDR and SFDVKD. Trimming shortened V by 9 bases and J by 0 bases, and 17 bases separated the two germline ends. The CDR3 sequence is 16 residues long. CDR3 coding DNA: TGTGCCACCCCCCTCAATGCGGGAACCTCTGGAAACACCATATATTTT. The encoded protein is CATPLNAGTSGNTIYF.

This clone was detected only a few times. The CDR3 spells CASSLMERSNQPQHF. Here the CDR3 DNA reads TGTGCCAGCAGCTTAATGGAGAGAAGCAATCAGCCCCAGCATTTT. The chain employs TRBV7-8 and TRBJ1-5, with D uncertain. The V end was cut by 2 bases, the J end by 1 base, with 9 bases between. The germline V gene encodes CDR1 SGHVS and CDR2 FQNEAQ. This CDR3 spans 15 amino acids.

A few counts support this clone. The gene calls are TRBV19 and TRBJ1-2; D not resolved. Looked up from germline, CDR1 is LNHDA and CDR2 is SQIVND (reference sequence). This CDR3 contains 13 residues. The V and J ends lost 7 bases and 4 bases respectively, with 13 bases between them. The CDR3: CASTSGKSYGYTF. Written as DNA, the CDR3 is TGTGCCAGTACCTCCGGGAAGTCCTATGGCTACACCTTC.

The chain is built from TRBV6-1 and TRBJ2-5, with D maybe TRBD2 (7 bases). The V end lost 2 bases, the J end lost 4 bases, and 23 bases lay between the germline ends. This CDR3 has 18 amino acids. Looked up from germline, CDR1 is MNHNS and CDR2 is SASEGT. In nucleotides, the CDR3 is TGTGCCAGCAGTGAAACCCCCCGGGGGGCAGGGAGCCCAGAGACCCAGTACTTC. Its protein is CASSETPRGAGSPETQYF.

The chain employs TRBV6-1 and TRBJ1-2, with D tentatively TRBD1 (5 bases). Germline lookup yields CDR1 MNHNS and CDR2 SASEGT. Trimming left V 5 bases short and J 4 bases short, with 20 bases between. The CDR3 covers 16 residues. Here the CDR3 DNA reads TGTGCCAGCAGTCAAGAAGGTTGGGACGGACCCTATGGCTACACCTTC. Translating it yields CASSQEGWDGPYGYTF.

V and J are TRBV12-3 or TRBV12-4 and TRBJ2-7; no reliable D call. With 6 bases removed from V and 5 bases from J, the gap between germline ends came to 11 bases. There are 12 residues in the CDR3. This chain's CDR3 is CASSSSRHEQYF. As DNA, the CDR3 is TGTGCCAGCAGCTCTTCTCGCCACGAGCAGTACTTC.

This sequence joins TRBV6-1 and TRBJ2-5; 10 nucleotides line up with TRBD2. This CDR3 spans 16 amino acids. J lost 5 bases, V lost 0 bases, and 6 bases had no gene match. Germline V gene sequence: CDR1 MNHNS, CDR2 SASEGT. The CDR3 DNA follows: TGTGCCAGCAGTGAAGCAGCTAGCGGGAGACGGGAGACCCAGTACTTC. Amino acid sequence: CASSEAASGRRETQYF.

The rearrangement joins TRBV5-1 to TRBJ2-7; perhaps TRBD1 as D (5 bases). This CDR3 comprises 13 residues. Trimming removed 1 base from V and 3 bases from J, with 8 bases in between. CDR1 is SGHRS and CDR2 is YFSETQ in the germline V gene. The DNA of the CDR3 is TGCGCCAGCAGCTTGATTCAGGGCTACGAGCAGTACTTC. Its translation: CASSLIQGYEQYF.

This clone was observed a handful of times. A junction end diverges from the germline sequence, so it may reflect a read error. CDR3 nucleotide sequence: TGTGCCAGTAGTATGGAGGGGAACATTGAAGCTTTCTTT. Protein product: CASSMEGNIEAFF. V gene TRBV19 combines with J gene TRBJ1-1; weak D call: TRBD1 (5 bases). The CDR3 length is 13 residues. The V gene's germline CDR1 is LNHDA and CDR2 SQIVND (reference sequence).

With regard to this clone: The limits of the CDR3 on the DNA are not certain, so only TCRdb's listed CDR3 is given. The V gene is TRBV13, the J gene TRBJ2-2; the D call TRBD2 from the table was never checked on the DNA. The germline V gene encodes CDR1 PRHDT and CDR2 FYEKMQ (reference sequence). The CDR3 adds up to 17 amino acids, both ends counted. CDR3 sequence: CASSSSTRGFGNGELFF.

This clone was picked up a small number of times. The V call is TRBV30, the J call TRBJ1-3, with D perhaps matching TRBD1 (5 bases). Deletions cut 2 bases from V and 0 bases from J, with 14 bases between. Germline-derived CDR1 and CDR2 are GTSNPN and SVGIG (reference sequence). The CDR3 length is 16 residues. The CDR3 is CAWSSLGTYSGNTIYF. CDR3 DNA: TGTGCCTGGAGTAGCCTAGGGACCTACTCTGGAAACACCATATATTTT.

This chain connects TRBV30 to TRBJ2-5; D is uncertain. V was pared by 3 bases and J by 1 base, with 6 bases between. CDR3 length: 12 amino acids. CDR1 is GTSNPN, CDR2 SVGIG, per germline (reference sequence). The CDR3 sequence is CAWSSPQETQYF. The CDR3 coding sequence is TGTGCCTGGAGCAGTCCCCAAGAGACCCAGTACTTC.